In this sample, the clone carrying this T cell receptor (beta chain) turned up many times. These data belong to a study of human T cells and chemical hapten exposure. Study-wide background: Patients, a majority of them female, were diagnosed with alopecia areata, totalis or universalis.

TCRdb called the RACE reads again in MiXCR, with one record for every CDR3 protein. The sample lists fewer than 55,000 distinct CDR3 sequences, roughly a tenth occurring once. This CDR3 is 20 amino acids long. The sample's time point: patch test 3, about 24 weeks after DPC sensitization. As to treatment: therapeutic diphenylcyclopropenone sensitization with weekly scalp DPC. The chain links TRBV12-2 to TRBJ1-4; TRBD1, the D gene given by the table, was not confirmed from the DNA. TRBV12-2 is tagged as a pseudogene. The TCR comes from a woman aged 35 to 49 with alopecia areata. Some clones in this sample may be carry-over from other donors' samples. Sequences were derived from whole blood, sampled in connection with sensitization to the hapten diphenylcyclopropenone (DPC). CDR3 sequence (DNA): TGTGCAAGTCGCTTATCCGCTATAGGGACAGGCGCCAATAGGGGTGAAAAACTGTTTTTT. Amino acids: CASRLSAIGTGANRGEKLFF.